One and the same sample provided the 19 T cell receptor beta chains below, sequenced in a study of blood T cell repertoires in COVID-19. Assay used: immunoSEQ multiplex PCR; TCRdb lists only in-frame clones, some missing. The data hold 99,000 or so clones, with around 88% observed a single time. Material for sequencing was peripheral blood. The receptors originated from a man aged 50-59 years with COVID-19, enrolled during active disease.

The chain carries TRBV7-2 and TRBJ1-4, with 8 bases matching TRBD1. CDR3 length: 15 residues. From germline, CDR1 is SGHTA and CDR2 FQGNSA. After removal of 6 bases from V and 8 bases from J, the junction contained 11 bases not matched to a gene. For the CDR3, the DNA is TGTGCCAGCAGACGAAACGGCCAGGGGGCCGAAAAACTGTTTTTT. Its translation is CASRRNGQGAEKLFF.

The chain employs TRBV15 and TRBJ1-2, with D possibly TRBD1 on 6 matching bases. Germline V lookup: CDR1 LNHNV, CDR2 YYDKDF (reference sequence). The CDR3 runs to 15 residues. Trimming stripped 3 bases from V and 1 base from J, with 12 bases between. CDR3 region: CATSSRTDYNYGYTF. As DNA, the CDR3 is TGTGCCACCAGCAGTCGGACAGACTATAACTATGGCTACACCTTC.

The rearrangement links TRBV19 to TRBJ1-1; maybe TRBD1 (5 bases). Germline CDR1 reads LNHDA; CDR2 reads SQIVND (reference sequence). This CDR3 contains 14 residues. V lost 5 bases and J lost 7, with 17 bases in between. For the CDR3, the DNA is TGTGCCAGTAGTGCCCGGGGGAGGGCACATGAAGCTTTCTTT. Residues: CASSARGRAHEAFF.

This clone was counted a single time. The gene calls are TRBV2 and TRBJ1-5, with TRBD1 matching over 7 bases. V dropped 7 bases and J dropped 2; count of bases not matched to a gene: 5. This CDR3 has 14 residues. The germline CDR1 and CDR2 sequences are SNHLY and FYNNEI. The CDR3, as DNA: TGTGCCAGCACCGACAGGGTAGGCAATCAGCCCCAGCATTTT. Encoded protein: CASTDRVGNQPQHF. The full variable domain, in which reference TRBV2 and TRBJ1-5 provide the parts outside the CDR3, is EPEVTQTPSHQVTQMGQEVILRCVPISNHLYFYWYRQILGQKVEFLVSFYNNEISEKSEIFDDQFSVERPDGSNFTLKIRSTKLEDSAMYFCASTDRVGNQPQHFGDGTRLSIL.

This clone was picked up one time. This chain uses TRBV19 with TRBJ1-5; 9 nucleotides align to TRBD1. The CDR3 covers 17 residues. In germline, CDR1 is LNHDA, CDR2 SQIVND (reference sequence). With 10 bases clipped from V and 2 bases from J, the junction kept 15 bases outside the gene matches. As DNA, the CDR3 is TGTGCCACTCAAAGACAGGGGGTAGAGAGCGGCAATCAGCCCCAGCATTTT. This codes for CATQRQGVESGNQPQHF.

This clone appeared a few times. The chain recombines TRBV7-3 with TRBJ1-2, with TRBD1 matching 10 bases. The germline gives CDR1 SGHTA, CDR2 FQGTGA. V lost 5 bases, J lost 8 bases, and 5 bases stayed unmatched. The CDR3 runs 13 residues. The CDR3, as DNA: TGTGCCAGCAGCCCCGGGACAGGGGTGGGCTACACCTTC. It is translated as CASSPGTGVGYTF.

The gene calls are TRBV11-2 and TRBJ1-4; the match to TRBD1 covers 10 bases. The CDR3 covers 15 residues. Germline V CDR1 and CDR2: SGHAT, FQNNGV. Trimming cost V 3 bases and J 6 bases; bases outside gene matches: 4. The CDR3 DNA follows: TGTGCCAGCAGCTTTACCGGGACAGGGGATGAAAAACTGTTTTTT. Translating gives CASSFTGTGDEKLFF.

V gene TRBV2 combines with J gene TRBJ2-2; tentative D call: TRBD2 (5 bases). The CDR3 is made up of 13 amino acids. Germline assignment: CDR1 SNHLY and CDR2 FYNNEI. V was shortened by 7 bases and J by 7 bases, with 13 bases between the two germline ends. The CDR3 sequence is CASTTGLHGELFF. Here the CDR3 DNA reads TGTGCCAGCACCACCGGACTTCACGGGGAGCTGTTTTTT.

V gene TRBV2 combines with J gene TRBJ1-1; 11 nucleotides align to TRBD1. The CDR3 consists of 14 residues. Germline V gene data show CDR1 as SNHLY and CDR2 as FYNNEI. With 6 bases clipped from V and 2 bases from J, the junction kept 2 bases outside the gene matches. CDR3 DNA sequence: TGTGCCAGCAGGGGACAGGGGGTAAACACTGAAGCTTTCTTT. Its translation is CASRGQGVNTEAFF.

This clone was observed a single time. V is TRBV18 and J is TRBJ2-2; 7 nucleotides align to TRBD1. Germline V gives CDR1 KGHSH, CDR2 LQKENI. Unmatched junction bases numbered 4, after V lost 8 bases and J lost 1 base. This CDR3 comprises 14 residues. CDR3 loop: CASLRQGNTGELFF. The CDR3, as DNA: TGTGCCAGCCTCAGACAGGGGAACACCGGGGAGCTGTTTTTT.

J is TRBJ2-3 and V is TRBV10-3, with D tentatively TRBD2 (6 bases). V gave up 6 bases and J gave up 3 bases, with 22 bases separating them. The CDR3 sequence is 17 residues long. Per germline, CDR1 ENHRY and CDR2 SYGVKD. CDR3 sequence (DNA): TGTGCCATCAGGGGAGGTACGAGCGGAGGATCGACAGATACGCAGTATTTT. Amino acid sequence: CAIRGGTSGGSTDTQYF.

This chain links TRBV12-3 or TRBV12-4 with TRBJ1-5, with D tentatively TRBD1 (5 bases). CDR3 length: 13 amino acids. V was trimmed by 6 bases and J by 12 bases, leaving 18 bases between them. CDR3 nucleotides: TGTGCCAGCAGCCGGAATCAGGGAAGGTTCCAGCATTTT. Its translation is CASSRNQGRFQHF.

The chain joins TRBV14 to TRBJ1-6, with D possibly TRBD1 on 5 matching bases. The germline V and J ends were trimmed by 1 base and 4 bases, with 11 bases remaining between them. The CDR3 totals 16 residues. CDR1 SGHDN and CDR2 FVKESK come from the germline V gene. The CDR3, as DNA: TGTGCCAGCAGCCAAGTTAACGGACATTATAATTCACCCCTCCACTTT. It is translated as CASSQVNGHYNSPLHF.

This chain uses TRBV20-1 with TRBJ1-6; D is unresolved. The CDR3 sequence is 14 residues long. V was trimmed by 3 bases and J by 7 bases, leaving 13 bases between them. The germline V gene has CDR1 DFQATT and CDR2 SNEGSKA (reference sequence). CDR3 region: CSASTGNENSPLHF. The DNA for the CDR3 is TGCAGTGCTAGTACGGGAAATGAGAATTCACCCCTCCACTTT.

J is TRBJ1-2 and V is TRBV12-5; 8 bases are shared with TRBD1. The germline V gene encodes CDR1 LGHNT and CDR2 FRNRAP. This CDR3 has 15 residues. After removal of 0 bases from V and 4 bases from J, the junction contained 4 bases not matched to a gene. CDR3 bases: TGTGCTAGTGGTTTGGTACTGGACAGGGTCTATGGCTACACCTTC. Encoded protein: CASGLVLDRVYGYTF.

The chain uses TRBV7-9 and TRBJ1-4; D call uncertain. In germline, CDR1 is SEHNR, CDR2 FQNEAQ (reference sequence). V shed 6 bases and J shed 5 bases, with 13 bases lying between them. The CDR3 has 14 amino acids. The CDR3 nucleotides read TGTGCCAGCAGTCAGAACCTAGGAAATGAAAAACTGTTTTTT. Protein product: CASSQNLGNEKLFF.

This rearrangement joins TRBV6-6 to TRBJ1-2, with unresolved D. The germline V gene encodes CDR1 MNHNY and CDR2 SVGAGI (reference sequence). CDR3 length: 13 residues. The V and J ends lost 2 bases and 4 bases respectively, with 8 bases between them. The CDR3 is CASSYNTVYGYTF. DNA for the CDR3: TGTGCCAGCAGTTACAATACAGTCTATGGCTACACCTTC.

The V gene is TRBV6-5, the J gene TRBJ2-1; maybe TRBD1 (6 bases). Germline V CDR1 and CDR2: MNHEY, SVGAGI. This CDR3 is 14 amino acids long. V gave up 7 bases and J gave up 3 bases, with 13 bases separating them. The CDR3 spells CASKQGPFYNEQFF. CDR3 nucleotide sequence: TGTGCCAGCAAACAGGGCCCCTTCTACAATGAGCAGTTCTTC.

This clone has more than one count but fewer than ten. V gene TRBV18 combines with J gene TRBJ1-5; a possible D gene is TRBD1 (6 bases). The CDR3 has 13 amino acids. V was pared by 6 bases and J by 4 bases, with 10 bases between. The germline V gene has CDR1 KGHSH and CDR2 LQKENI. This chain's CDR3 is CASSRDTNQPQHF. CDR3 coding DNA: TGTGCCAGCTCCCGGGACACAAATCAGCCCCAGCATTTT.